These 23 T cell receptor beta chains were sequenced from one sample in a study of CD8 T cells in Susac syndrome (dated by TCRdb to the late 2010s). Receptor libraries were prepared by the immunoSEQ multiplex PCR assay. RNA was extracted using the RNeasy kit, and about 0.45 to 1 microgram was reverse transcribed with random hexamers. Using fastp trimming at Q25 and MiXCR clonotype assembly, TCRdb reanalyzed the public sequencing data and kept in-frame beta chains. A single entry per CDR3 protein holds the most common genes and DNA from its merged rows. The sample table contains roughly 150,000 distinct CDR3 sequences; only one count was recorded for about 94% of them. The ten largest clones take up 0.21% of the sample. The source material was CD8+ T cells from PBMCs. All receptors derive from a human donor with multiple sclerosis.

The rearrangement joins TRBV27 to TRBJ2-5; 9 bases line up with TRBD1. V lost 6 bases, J lost 5 bases, and 10 bases stayed unmatched. CDR3 length: 15 amino acids. The V gene's germline CDR1 is MNHEY and CDR2 SMNVEV (reference sequence). DNA of the CDR3: TGTGCCAGCAGCCAAGGGACAGGGCTATCTGAGACCCAGTACTTC. Translating it yields CASSQGTGLSETQYF.

The chain carries TRBV29-1 and TRBJ1-2; D unclear. The V and J ends lost 4 bases and 1 base respectively, with 13 bases between them. The CDR3 sequence is 14 residues long. The germline gives CDR1 SQVTM, CDR2 ANQGSEA. The CDR3 sequence is CSVGRLTINYGYTF. CDR3 coding DNA: TGCAGCGTTGGGCGATTGACAATTAACTATGGCTACACCTTC.

The genes are TRBV6-1 and TRBJ1-2; no firm D call. Trimming stripped 0 bases from V and 8 bases from J, with 13 bases between. CDR1 and CDR2 from the germline V gene are MNHNS and SASEGT. The CDR3 is 14 residues long. The CDR3 loop reads CASSEALVRLGYTF. CDR3 sequence (DNA): TGTGCCAGCAGTGAAGCGCTAGTCAGGCTGGGCTACACCTTC.

The chain combines TRBV30 with TRBJ2-7, with 9 nucleotides matching TRBD1. This CDR3 has 14 amino acids. Germline V CDR1 and CDR2: GTSNPN, SVGIG (reference sequence). Trimming at V came to 0 bases and at J to 6 bases, leaving 6 bases not matched to a gene. CDR3 residues: CAWSVPGTGPEQYF. The DNA of the CDR3 is TGTGCCTGGAGTGTACCCGGGACAGGGCCCGAGCAGTACTTC.

In its sample, this clonotype was seen a few times. This sequence joins TRBV7-2 and TRBJ2-1, with D possibly matching TRBD2 (5 bases). The CDR3 is 16 amino acids. Germline CDR1 is SGHTA and CDR2 is FQGNSA. Trimming left V 4 bases short and J 2 bases short, with 15 bases between. In nucleotides, the CDR3 is TGTGCCAGCAGCTATAGCGCCACCGTTCCCTACAATGAGCAGTTCTTC. Translating gives CASSYSATVPYNEQFF.

The chain couples TRBV9 to TRBJ2-7; weak D call: TRBD1 (6 bases). Germline V gives CDR1 SGDLS, CDR2 YYNGEE. V was shortened by 0 bases and J by 2 bases, with 12 bases between the two germline ends. The CDR3 is made up of 15 amino acids. CDR3 amino acids: CASSVGNGQTYEQYF. Here the CDR3 DNA reads TGTGCCAGCAGCGTAGGAAACGGACAGACCTACGAGCAGTACTTC.

The V and J genes are TRBV13 and TRBJ1-1; 7 bases fit TRBD1. V dropped 6 bases and J dropped 6; count of bases not matched to a gene: 4. This CDR3 spans 12 amino acids. CDR1 is PRHDT and CDR2 is FYEKMQ in the germline V gene (reference sequence). The CDR3 loop is CASREQGSEAFF. CDR3 nucleotides: TGTGCCAGCAGGGAACAGGGGTCTGAAGCTTTCTTT.

The CDR3 nucleotides read TGCGCCAGCAGCCAAGAGCGCTATGGCTACACCTTC. Protein product: CASSQERYGYTF. The chain uses TRBV4-3 and TRBJ1-2; D gene ambiguous. Trimming took off 0 bases at V and 4 bases at J, with 3 bases between the two ends. This CDR3 contains 12 residues. Per the germline V gene, CDR1 is LGHNA and CDR2 is YSLEER.

This sequence joins TRBV12-5 and TRBJ1-4; possible D gene TRBD1, 6 bases. Per germline, CDR1 LGHNT and CDR2 FRNRAP. Trimming cost V 8 bases and J 5 bases, with 12 bases left between them. The CDR3 runs 13 residues. CDR3 residues: CASSGTPNEKLFF. CDR3 in DNA: TGTGCTAGTTCAGGGACACCCAATGAAAAACTGTTTTTT.

The V gene is TRBV9, the J gene TRBJ2-3; D uncertain. The CDR3 has 16 amino acids. V lost 0 bases and J 1 base, leaving 12 bases between the germline ends. CDR1 and CDR2 from the germline V gene are SGDLS and YYNGEE. The CDR3 is CASSVGASPGTDTQYF. The CDR3 bases are TGTGCCAGCAGCGTAGGTGCATCCCCTGGCACAGATACGCAGTATTTT. Variable domain in full (rest from reference TRBV9 and TRBJ2-3): DSGVTQTPKHLITATGQRVTLRCSPRSGDLSVYWYQQSLDQGLQFLIQYYNGEERAKGNILERFSAQQFPDLHSELNLSSLELGDSALYFCASSVGASPGTDTQYFGPGTRLTVL.

The chain uses TRBV24-1 and TRBJ2-1; D might be TRBD2 (5 bases). CDR3 length: 14 amino acids. CDR1 KGHDR and CDR2 SFDVKD come from the germline V gene. The V end was cut by 9 bases, the J end by 4 bases, with 15 bases between. The CDR3: CATSPGGPYNEQFF. The CDR3 DNA follows: TGTGCCACCTCTCCGGGCGGGCCTTACAATGAGCAGTTCTTC.

The J gene is TRBJ2-4, the V gene TRBV6-5, with a tentative D call TRBD1 (5 bases). Germline CDR1 reads MNHEY; CDR2 reads SVGAGI. The CDR3 extends over 15 amino acids. Trimming removed 11 bases at V and 6 bases at J, with 23 bases between. The CDR3 reads CAPLPLIDSSNIQYF. CDR3 coding DNA: TGTGCCCCCCTACCCCTTATTGACAGCTCAAACATTCAGTACTTC.

In the case of this clonotype: The germline gene is not matched at one end of the junction; a read error may be the cause. The chain recombines TRBV2 with TRBJ1-5, with D maybe TRBD1 (6 bases). Germline CDR1 reads SNHLY; CDR2 reads FYNNEI. The CDR3 runs to 12 residues. The CDR3 sequence: CASREGGWPQHF. CDR3 in DNA: TGTGCCAGCAGGGAAGGGGGATGGCCCCAGCATTTT.

The chain links TRBV24-1 to TRBJ2-1; D could derive from TRBD1 or TRBD2 (5 bases each). The CDR3 runs 13 residues. V lost 6 bases and J lost 5, with 10 bases in between. Germline CDR1 reads KGHDR; CDR2 reads SFDVKD. The chain's CDR3 is CATSPGRDNEQFF. The CDR3 DNA follows: TGTGCCACCAGTCCGGGACGAGACAATGAGCAGTTCTTC.

The chain recombines TRBV5-1 with TRBJ2-6, with a weak D call TRBD1 (6 bases). Trimming took off 3 bases at V and 0 bases at J, with 16 bases between the two ends. Germline V gene data show CDR1 as SGHRS and CDR2 as YFSETQ. This CDR3 spans 18 amino acids. Here the CDR3 DNA reads TGCGCCAGCAGCTGGGGCCCGGACAGCTACTCTGGGGCCAACGTCCTGACTTTC. Residues: CASSWGPDSYSGANVLTF.

Here the CDR3 reads CASRETGVTEAFF. The CDR3, as DNA: TGTGCCAGCAGGGAGACAGGGGTCACTGAAGCTTTCTTT. V is TRBV12-3 or TRBV12-4 and J is TRBJ1-1; TRBD1 matches at 8 bases. The trim removed 6 bases at V and 4 bases at J, leaving 4 bases unmatched. CDR3 length equals 13 residues.

This sequence joins TRBV6-5 and TRBJ2-7; no reliable D call. V shed 0 bases and J shed 3 bases, with 6 bases lying between them. CDR3 length equals 13 residues. CDR1 MNHEY and CDR2 SVGAGI come from the germline V gene. DNA for the CDR3: TGTGCCAGCAGTTACTCGCGACTCTACGAGCAGTACTTC. Its translation is CASSYSRLYEQYF.

This clonotype came up once. The chain couples TRBV19 to TRBJ1-1; 9 positions match TRBD1. The germline CDR1 and CDR2 sequences are LNHDA and SQIVND (reference sequence). Trimming at V came to 10 bases and at J to 6 bases, leaving 15 bases not matched to a gene. The CDR3 has 15 residues. CDR3 coding DNA: TGTGCCACCACATCACTCCGGGACAGGGAGGCTGAAGCTTTCTTT. Protein: CATTSLRDREAEAFF.

This rearrangement joins TRBV27 to TRBJ1-1; the D is unclear. In germline, CDR1 is MNHEY, CDR2 SMNVEV (reference sequence). This CDR3 region has 16 residues. V dropped 4 bases and J dropped 0 bases, with 15 bases sitting between them. The CDR3 is CASSSSTGEMNTEAFF. The CDR3 DNA reads TGTGCCAGCAGTTCCTCCACGGGAGAGATGAACACTGAAGCTTTCTTT.

In nucleotides, the CDR3 is TGCAGTGCTAGACCCACGGACAGGGACACTGAAGCTTTCTTT. It translates to CSARPTDRDTEAFF. This chain connects TRBV20-1 to TRBJ1-1, with TRBD1 matching 8 bases. After removal of 2 bases from V and 3 bases from J, the junction contained 5 bases not matched to a gene. Germline CDR1 and CDR2: DFQATT and SNEGSKA (reference sequence). The length of the CDR3 is 14 residues.

V gene TRBV5-1 combines with J gene TRBJ2-5; the D is unclear. CDR1 is SGHRS, CDR2 YFSETQ, per germline. The CDR3 totals 15 residues. V gave up 0 bases and J gave up 0 bases, with 9 bases separating them. DNA of the CDR3: TGCGCCAGCAGCTTGGCGCCCGAAGACCAAGAGACCCAGTACTTC. Its protein is CASSLAPEDQETQYF.

The chain couples TRBV15 to TRBJ2-7; a possible D gene is TRBD1 (6 bases). Germline V gives CDR1 LNHNV, CDR2 YYDKDF (reference sequence). The CDR3 extends over 15 amino acids. Trimming took 5 bases from V and 2 from J, leaving 16 bases between them. The chain's CDR3 is CATSLSGTTTYEQYF. The CDR3 DNA sequence: TGTGCCACCAGCCTGTCAGGGACAACTACCTACGAGCAGTACTTC.

The chain employs TRBV2 and TRBJ1-5, with D tentatively TRBD1 (6 bases). The V gene lost 6 bases and the J gene lost 0 bases, with 12 bases spanning the gap. The germline V gene encodes CDR1 SNHLY and CDR2 FYNNEI. The CDR3 loop spans 15 amino acids. This CDR3 reads CASRKDSASNQPQHF. In nucleotides, the CDR3 is TGTGCCAGCAGAAAGGACAGTGCTAGCAATCAGCCCCAGCATTTT.